This T cell receptor beta chain was retrieved from a study of blood T cell repertoires in COVID-19 (dated by TCRdb to 2018 to 2021). In the study overall: The collaborator samples originated in the United States, Italy and Spain and spanned the acute and convalescent phases of COVID-19. Where HLA class I and class II types were available, the types were taken from metadata supplied by the sample provider, not from assay-based typing. The material from the prospective study consisted of cDNA or gDNA derived from T cells, B-cell-depleted T cells, or PBMCs. The repertoires were released in a freely available public database meant as a resource for research on the immune response to SARS-CoV-2. The dataset comprised deeply sampled blood TCRbeta repertoires from subjects exposed to, actively infected with, or recovered from COVID-19. Samples were obtained from the ongoing ImmuneRACE study (first 160 participants) and from some 1,300 subjects provided by 6 global collaborators. A de-identified subject ID, COVID-19 status, age in years and sex were almost always included in the sample metadata. Study-wide findings and limitations: The amount of clinical and demographic metadata varied by source and participant and was provided uncurated.

This clone was seen only once. The antigen it recognizes is unknown. The input lacks base qualities; no much larger clone sits a single base away. The immunoSEQ Assay, a bias-controlled multiplex PCR, was used to amplify TCRbeta CDR3 regions from genomic DNA. The paper's data handling went like this. The number of nucleated cells in each sample was estimated from the amplification of reference gene primers within the assay. To quantify the absolute abundance of each unique TCRbeta CDR3 rearrangement, sequence reads were collapsed and filtered. For each sample, productive Simpson clonality was calculated as the square root of Simpson's diversity index across productive rearrangements. TCRdb re-hosts the immuneACCESS table, in-frame sequences only. Its copies lack some clones; in the studies checked, an unresolved V gene accounts for under half of them, and the cause for the rest is not known. V, J and clone size reflect that table, while D and trimming were determined from the DNA. Within this sample are roughly 160,000 clones, with 70% to 90% of them counted one time only. The ten largest make up about 6.9% of the sample.

At one collaborating source in Seattle, patients were enrolled during active infection and were followed longitudinally through the course of disease. Collaborating institutions collected whole blood in K2EDTA tubes following their own protocols. For TCRbeta analysis, collaborators shipped samples as frozen whole blood, isolated PBMCs, or DNA extracted from either of those sample types. Deletion took 4 bases off V and 2 bases off J, with a span of 19 bases between the germline ends. The germline V gene (reference sequence) provides CDR1 LNHDA and CDR2 SQIVND. The CDR3 goes from the cysteine to the phenylalanine over 17 residues. Only the CDR3 DNA stays, 51 bases, in frame from base 1.

This chain is built from TRBV19 and TRBJ2-3; TRBD2 might be the D gene, on 7 matching bases. Material for sequencing was peripheral blood. This TCR was sampled from an elderly man with COVID-19, enrolled during active disease. The CDR3 sequence is CASSKERGGGLTDTQYF. The DNA sequence follows: TGTGCCAGTAGTAAGGAGCGAGGCGGGGGCCTCACAGATACGCAGTATTTT.